This TCR beta chain was sequenced in a study of CD8+ T cells in alopecia areata (dated by TCRdb to between 2017 and 2018). A note on the overall study: Treated patients were enrolled in an open-label pilot trial of oral tofacitinib at 5 to 10 mg twice daily for moderate-to-severe alopecia areata. Patients received tofacitinib for 6 to 18 months and were then followed off drug for 6 months to check for delayed response and recurrence. In treated patients, disease severity was measured using the SALT score, which gives the percentage of scalp surface area affected. High-throughput TCRbeta sequencing was used to examine T cell clonal expansion in alopecia areata in both the C3H/HeJ mouse model and human patients. In humans, TCRbeta sequencing was performed on scalp tissue and on sorted CD4+ and CD8+ peripheral blood T cells from healthy controls and from patients with patchy or totalis/universalis alopecia areata. Patients on tofacitinib were biopsied at baseline and after 4 and 24 weeks of treatment, and several of the patients also had a later scalp biopsy. Clonality in the scalp was compared among normal scalp (n=4), patchy alopecia areata scalp (n=8), and alopecia totalis/universalis scalp (n=8). The RNA source kit depended on sample type: the PAXgene miRNA kit for fixed scalp, the miRNeasy kit for PBMCs, and the RNeasy kit for mouse skin. Amplification of TCRbeta CDR3 regions was done by immunoSEQ multiplex PCR using 35 Vbeta forward primers and 13 Jbeta reverse primers. The research as a whole found: Tofacitinib significantly decreased scalp clonality and the number of expanded CD8+ clones among the top 100 scalp clones. Unlike mouse skin, where gammadelta T cells dominate, normal human skin contains resident alphabeta T cells that get sequenced too, which complicates analysis of the scalp TCR repertoire. Because the treated cohort was small and had only one nonresponder, larger studies are needed to examine links between baseline CD8+ expansion and response. During tofacitinib treatment, many expanded lesional clones stuck around in both scalp and blood, and this persistence may partly explain why relapse happens after treatment is stopped. Shared TCR sequences between patients were less evident than in mice, which may be partly attributable to HLA diversity in the patient population. Lesional scalp, especially in alopecia totalis/universalis, showed higher clonality and more expanded CD8+ clones than normal scalp, suggesting antigenic drive.

What this sample's time point label stands for: approximately 4 weeks on oral tofacitinib. The treatment or condition label, read with the paper, signifies: oral pan-JAK inhibitor, 5-10 mg twice daily. From alopecia areata patients, peripheral blood was collected along with lesional scalp punch biopsies. PBMCs were isolated by density centrifugation and stained for CD3, CD4 and CD8, and CD4+ and CD8+ T cells were sorted on a FACSAria. Comment on this clone: Its recognized antigen is unknown. Base quality data are lacking; no much larger clone is found one base away.

The library was produced with the immunoSEQ multiplex PCR assay. For TCR sequencing, RNA was extracted from every sample and reverse transcribed into cDNA to serve as template. SuperScript III was used for first-strand cDNA synthesis, primed with a 2:1 mix of oligo-dT and random hexamers. A synthetic immune receptor repertoire was used to measure amplification bias, and any remaining bias was corrected computationally. The paper's processing steps were these. Raw reads were preprocessed to remove errors, and CDR3 was defined according to IMGT conventions as the region from the conserved cysteine to phenylalanine. Clonality was computed as 1 minus the Shannon entropy, with the entropy normalized by log2 of the number of productive unique TCRs. CD4 or CD8 identity of scalp clones was inferred by cross-referencing scalp TCRbeta sequences with sorted blood CD4 and CD8 repertoires. The table was pulled from immuneACCESS by TCRdb, which kept in-frame rearrangements only. Such tables lose some clones; where checked, under half of the loss comes from unresolved V genes, and the rest has no known cause. V, J and clone size were drawn from that table, and D and trimming were deduced from the DNA. The sample table holds about 120,000 clones, of which roughly 60% were seen once. Around 30% of the sample is taken by the ten largest.

The germline V gene (reference sequence) sets CDR1 to SEHNR and CDR2 to FQNEAQ. The CDR3 covers 15 residues, taking in both the cysteine and the phenylalanine. The sequence is cut down to CDR3 DNA, 45 bases in frame from base 1. The chain is assembled from TRBV7-9 and TRBJ2-1, with TRBD2 as a weak D call on 7 bases. This TCR came from a human donor with alopecia areata. This specimen consisted of CD8+ T cells sorted from blood, obtained at week 4, from a patient treated with tofacitinib. The CDR3 amino acid sequence is: CTIGSRGAPYNEQFF. The nucleotides are TGTACAATAGGTTCCCGGGGGGCCCCTTACAATGAGCAGTTCTTC. Joined to the reference TRBV7-9 and TRBJ2-1 proteins, this CDR3 gives the full variable domain: DTGVSQNPRHKITKRGQNVTFRCDPISEHNRLYWYRQTLGQGPEFLTYFQNEAQLEKSRLLSDRFSAERPKGSFSTLEIQRTEQGDSAMYLCTIGSRGAPYNEQFFGPGTRLTVL.